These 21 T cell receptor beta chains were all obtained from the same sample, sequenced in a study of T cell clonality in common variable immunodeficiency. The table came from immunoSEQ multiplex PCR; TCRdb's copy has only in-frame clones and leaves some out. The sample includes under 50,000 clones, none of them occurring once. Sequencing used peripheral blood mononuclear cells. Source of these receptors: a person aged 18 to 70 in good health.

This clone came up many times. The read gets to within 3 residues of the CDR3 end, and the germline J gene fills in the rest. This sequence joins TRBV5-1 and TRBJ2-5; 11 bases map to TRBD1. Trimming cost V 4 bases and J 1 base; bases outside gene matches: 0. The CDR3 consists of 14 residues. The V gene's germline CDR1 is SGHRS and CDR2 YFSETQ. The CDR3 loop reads CASSGQGAQETQYF. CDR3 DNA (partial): TGCGCCAGCAGCGGACAGGGGGCCCAAGAGACC.

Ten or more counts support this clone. CDR3 bases read: TGTGCCAGCAGCCAGACAGGGTCAGGGGATCAGCCC. Residues: CASSQTGSGDQP. The whole CDR3 sequence reads CASSQTGSGDQPQHF. The chain links TRBV5-6 to TRBJ1-5; 7 bases align to TRBD1. The read comes to an end 3 residues before the CDR3 does, leaving the germline J gene to fill in the end. Germline V gene data show CDR1 as SGHDT and CDR2 as YYEEEE. Trimming took 4 bases from V and 5 from J; bases not matched to a gene: 9. This CDR3 contains 15 residues.

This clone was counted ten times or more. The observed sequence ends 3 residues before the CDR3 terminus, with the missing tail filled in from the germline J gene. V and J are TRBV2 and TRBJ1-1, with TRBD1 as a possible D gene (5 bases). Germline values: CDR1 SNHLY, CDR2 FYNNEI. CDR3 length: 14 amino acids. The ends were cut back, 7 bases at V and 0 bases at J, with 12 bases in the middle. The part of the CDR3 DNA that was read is TGTGCCAGCATTGGCGACAGATTGAACACTGAA. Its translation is CASIGDRLNTE. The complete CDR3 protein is CASIGDRLNTEAFF.

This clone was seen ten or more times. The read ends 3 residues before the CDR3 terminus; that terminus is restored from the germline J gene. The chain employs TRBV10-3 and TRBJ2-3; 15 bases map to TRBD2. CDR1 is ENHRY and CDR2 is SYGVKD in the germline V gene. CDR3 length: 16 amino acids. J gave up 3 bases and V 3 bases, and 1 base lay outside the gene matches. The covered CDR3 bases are TGTGCCATCAGTGATGGACTAGCGGGGGGGACAGATACG. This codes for CAISDGLAGGTDT. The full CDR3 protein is CAISDGLAGGTDTQYF.

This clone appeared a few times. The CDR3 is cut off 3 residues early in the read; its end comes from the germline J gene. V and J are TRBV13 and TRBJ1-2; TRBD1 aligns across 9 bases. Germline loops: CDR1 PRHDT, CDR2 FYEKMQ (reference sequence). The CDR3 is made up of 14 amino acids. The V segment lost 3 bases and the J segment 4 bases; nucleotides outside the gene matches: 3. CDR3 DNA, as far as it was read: TGTGCCAGCAGCTTGGGACAGGGAGGCTATGGC. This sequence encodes CASSLGQGGYG. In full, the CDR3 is CASSLGQGGYGYTF. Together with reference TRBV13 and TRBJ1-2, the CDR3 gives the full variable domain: AAGVIQSPRHLIKEKRETATLKCYPIPRHDTVYWYQQGPGQDPQFLISFYEKMQSDKGSIPDRFSAQQFSDYHSELNMSSLELGDSALYFCASSLGQGGYGYTFGSGTRLTVV.

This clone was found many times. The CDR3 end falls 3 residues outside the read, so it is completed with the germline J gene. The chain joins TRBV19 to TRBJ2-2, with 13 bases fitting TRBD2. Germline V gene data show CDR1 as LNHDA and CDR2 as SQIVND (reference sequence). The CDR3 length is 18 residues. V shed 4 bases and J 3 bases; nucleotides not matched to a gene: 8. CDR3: CASSTRTSGRVYTGELFF. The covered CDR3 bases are TGTGCCAGTAGTACCCGGACTAGCGGGAGAGTTTACACCGGGGAG.

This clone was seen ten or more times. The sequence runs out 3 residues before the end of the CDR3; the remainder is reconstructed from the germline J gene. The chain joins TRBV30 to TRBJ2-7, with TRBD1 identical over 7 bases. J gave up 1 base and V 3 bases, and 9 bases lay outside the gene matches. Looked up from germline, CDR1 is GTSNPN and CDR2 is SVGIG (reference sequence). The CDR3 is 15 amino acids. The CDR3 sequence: CAWSVRRGLSYEQYF. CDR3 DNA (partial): TGTGCCTGGAGCGTCAGAAGGGGGCTGTCCTACGAG.

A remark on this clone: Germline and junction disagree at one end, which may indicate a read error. Partial CDR3 DNA: TGTGCCCGCAGCTTAGATAACGGGGGTGGGACT. This encodes CARSLDNGGGT. The CDR3 as a whole reads CARSLDNGGGTQYF. The rearrangement links TRBV7-3 to TRBJ2-4; perhaps TRBD2 as D (6 bases). The sequence runs out 3 residues before the end of the CDR3; the remainder is reconstructed from the germline J gene. The length of the CDR3 is 14 residues. The V gene's germline CDR1 is SGHTA and CDR2 FQGTGA.

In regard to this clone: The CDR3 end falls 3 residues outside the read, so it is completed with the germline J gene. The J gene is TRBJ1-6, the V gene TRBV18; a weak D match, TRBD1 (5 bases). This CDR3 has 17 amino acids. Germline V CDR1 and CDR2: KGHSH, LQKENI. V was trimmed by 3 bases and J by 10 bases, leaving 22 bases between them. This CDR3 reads CASSPTEVGGFGSPLHF. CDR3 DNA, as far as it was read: TGTGCCAGCTCACCGACCGAGGTGGGGGGGTTTGGGTCACCC.

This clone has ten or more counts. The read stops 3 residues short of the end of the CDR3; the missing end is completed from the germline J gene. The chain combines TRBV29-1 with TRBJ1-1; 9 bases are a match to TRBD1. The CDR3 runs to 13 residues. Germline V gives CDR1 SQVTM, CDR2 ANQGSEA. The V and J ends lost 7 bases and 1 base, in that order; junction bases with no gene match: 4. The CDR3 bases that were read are TGCAGCGCTGGGGACAGGGCGAACACTGAA. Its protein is CSAGDRANTE. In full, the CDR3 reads CSAGDRANTEAFF.

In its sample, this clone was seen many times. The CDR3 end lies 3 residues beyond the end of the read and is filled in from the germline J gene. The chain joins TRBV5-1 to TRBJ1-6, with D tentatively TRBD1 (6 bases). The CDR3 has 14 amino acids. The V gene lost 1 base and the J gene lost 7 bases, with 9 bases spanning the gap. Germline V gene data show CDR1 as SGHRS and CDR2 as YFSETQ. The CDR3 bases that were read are TGCGCCAGCAGCTTGTCCCAGGGGAATTCACCC. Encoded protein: CASSLSQGNSP. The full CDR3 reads CASSLSQGNSPLHF.

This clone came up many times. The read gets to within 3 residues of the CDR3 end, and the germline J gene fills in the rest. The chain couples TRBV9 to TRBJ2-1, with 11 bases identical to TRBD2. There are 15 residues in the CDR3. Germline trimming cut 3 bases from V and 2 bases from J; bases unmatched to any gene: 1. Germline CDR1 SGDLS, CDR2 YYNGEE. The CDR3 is CASSASGGTYNEQFF. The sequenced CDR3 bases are TGTGCCAGCAGCGCTAGCGGGGGGACCTACAATGAG.

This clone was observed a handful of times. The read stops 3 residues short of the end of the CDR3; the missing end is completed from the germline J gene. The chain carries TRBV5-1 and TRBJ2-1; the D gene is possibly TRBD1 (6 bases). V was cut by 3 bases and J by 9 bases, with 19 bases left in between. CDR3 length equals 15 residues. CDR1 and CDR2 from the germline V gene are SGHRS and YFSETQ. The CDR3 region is CASSSQGPPRGEQFF. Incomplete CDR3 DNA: TGCGCCAGCAGCTCTCAGGGGCCCCCGAGGGGTGAG.

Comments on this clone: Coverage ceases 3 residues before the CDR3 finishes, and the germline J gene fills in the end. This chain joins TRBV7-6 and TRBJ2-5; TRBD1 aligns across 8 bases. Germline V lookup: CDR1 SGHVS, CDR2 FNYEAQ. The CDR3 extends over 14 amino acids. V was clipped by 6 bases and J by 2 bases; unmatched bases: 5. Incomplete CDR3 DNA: TGTGCCAGCAGACCTGGACAGGGTCAAGAGACC. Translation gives CASRPGQGQET. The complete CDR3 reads CASRPGQGQETQYF.

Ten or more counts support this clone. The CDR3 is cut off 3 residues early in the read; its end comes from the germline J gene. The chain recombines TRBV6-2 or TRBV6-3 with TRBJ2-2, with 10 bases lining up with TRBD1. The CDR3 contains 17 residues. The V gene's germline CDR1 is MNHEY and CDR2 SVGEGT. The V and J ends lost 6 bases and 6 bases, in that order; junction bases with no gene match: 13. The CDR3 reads CASSRPPGTGVAGELFF. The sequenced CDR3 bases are TGTGCCAGCAGCCGACCTCCCGGGACAGGGGTCGCCGGGGAG.

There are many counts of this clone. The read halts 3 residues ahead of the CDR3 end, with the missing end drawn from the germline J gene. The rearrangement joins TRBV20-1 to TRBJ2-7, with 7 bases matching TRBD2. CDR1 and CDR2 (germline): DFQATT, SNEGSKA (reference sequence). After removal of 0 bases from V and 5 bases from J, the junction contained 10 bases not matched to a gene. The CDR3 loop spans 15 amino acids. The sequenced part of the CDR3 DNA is TGCAGTGCTAGAGATCCGGGGGAGGGCCTACACGAG. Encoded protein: CSARDPGEGLHE. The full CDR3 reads CSARDPGEGLHEQYF.

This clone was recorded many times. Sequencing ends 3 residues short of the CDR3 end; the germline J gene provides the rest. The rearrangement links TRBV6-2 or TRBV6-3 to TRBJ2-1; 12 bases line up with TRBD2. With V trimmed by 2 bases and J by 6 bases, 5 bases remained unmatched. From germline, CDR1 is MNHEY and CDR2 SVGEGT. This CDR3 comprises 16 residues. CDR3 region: CASSYRGLAGSNEQFF. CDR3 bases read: TGTGCCAGCAGTTACCGGGGACTAGCGGGTTCCAATGAG.

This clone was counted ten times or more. The DNA read from the CDR3 is TGTGCCAGCAGCCCCGGGACAGGGAGC. Its translation is CASSPGTGS. The entire CDR3 sequence reads CASSPGTGSYTF. The rearrangement joins TRBV4-2 to TRBJ1-2; 9 nucleotides align to TRBD1. The read ends 3 residues early relative to the CDR3; the germline J gene fills the gap. Germline V gives CDR1 LGHNA, CDR2 YNFKEQ. The CDR3 is 12 amino acids.

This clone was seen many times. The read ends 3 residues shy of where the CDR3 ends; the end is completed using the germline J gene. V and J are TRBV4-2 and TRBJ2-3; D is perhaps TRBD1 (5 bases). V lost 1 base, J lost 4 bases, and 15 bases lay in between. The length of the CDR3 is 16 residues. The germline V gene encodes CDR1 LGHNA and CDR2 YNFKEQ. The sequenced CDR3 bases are TGTGCCAGCAGCCAAGGGGTGGGCCAGGGCTCAGATACG. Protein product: CASSQGVGQGSDT. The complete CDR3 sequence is CASSQGVGQGSDTQYF.

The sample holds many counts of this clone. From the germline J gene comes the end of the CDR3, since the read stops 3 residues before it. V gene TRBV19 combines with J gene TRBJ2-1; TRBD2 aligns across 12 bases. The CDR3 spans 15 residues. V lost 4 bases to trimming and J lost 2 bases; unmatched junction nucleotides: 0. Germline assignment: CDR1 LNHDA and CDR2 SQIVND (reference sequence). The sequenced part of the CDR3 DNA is TGTGCCAGTAGTACTAGCGGGGGGGCCTACAATGAG. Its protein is CASSTSGGAYNE. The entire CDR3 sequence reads CASSTSGGAYNEQFF. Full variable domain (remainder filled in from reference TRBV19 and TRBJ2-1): DGGITQSPKYLFRKEGQNVTLSCEQNLNHDAMYWYRQDPGQGLRLIYYSQIVNDFQKGDIAEGYSVSREKKESFPLTVTSAQKNPTAFYLCASSTSGGAYNEQFFGPGTRLTVL.

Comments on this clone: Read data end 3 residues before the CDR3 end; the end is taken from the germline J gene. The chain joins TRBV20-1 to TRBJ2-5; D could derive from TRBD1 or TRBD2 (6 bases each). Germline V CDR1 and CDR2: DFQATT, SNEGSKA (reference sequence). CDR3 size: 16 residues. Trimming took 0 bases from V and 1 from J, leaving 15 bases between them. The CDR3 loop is CSARDPQGGGQETQYF. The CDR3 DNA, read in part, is TGCAGTGCTAGAGATCCACAGGGAGGCGGCCAAGAGACC.